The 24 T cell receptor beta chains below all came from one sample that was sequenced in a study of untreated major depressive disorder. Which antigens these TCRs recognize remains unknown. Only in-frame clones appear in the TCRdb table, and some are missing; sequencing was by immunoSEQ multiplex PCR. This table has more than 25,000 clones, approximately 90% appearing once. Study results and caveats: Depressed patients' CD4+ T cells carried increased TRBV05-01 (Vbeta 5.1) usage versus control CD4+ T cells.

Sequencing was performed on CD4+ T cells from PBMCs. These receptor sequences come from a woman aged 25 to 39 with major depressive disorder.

The CDR3 is CASSLTPSGSPGYEQYF. CDR3 nucleotides: TGCGCCAGCAGCTTAACCCCCTCAGGTTCCCCGGGATACGAGCAGTACTTC. The rearrangement joins TRBV5-1 to TRBJ2-7, with D perhaps matching TRBD2 (5 bases). Trimming took 2 bases from V and 4 from J, leaving 22 bases between them. CDR3 length: 17 residues. Germline V gene data show CDR1 as SGHRS and CDR2 as YFSETQ.

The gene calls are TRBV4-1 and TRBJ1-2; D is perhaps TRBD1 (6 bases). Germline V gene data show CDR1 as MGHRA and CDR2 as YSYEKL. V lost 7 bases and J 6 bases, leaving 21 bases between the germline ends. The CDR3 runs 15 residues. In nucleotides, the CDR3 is TGCGCCAGCAACAGGGCCGCGCGCTTACTTCATGGCTACACCTTC. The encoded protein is CASNRAARLLHGYTF.

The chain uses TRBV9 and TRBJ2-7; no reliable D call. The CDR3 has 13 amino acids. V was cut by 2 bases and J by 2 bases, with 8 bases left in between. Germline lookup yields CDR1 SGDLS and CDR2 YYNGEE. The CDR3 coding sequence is TGTGCCAGCAGCGTCTCCCCGACCTACGAGCAGTACTTC. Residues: CASSVSPTYEQYF.

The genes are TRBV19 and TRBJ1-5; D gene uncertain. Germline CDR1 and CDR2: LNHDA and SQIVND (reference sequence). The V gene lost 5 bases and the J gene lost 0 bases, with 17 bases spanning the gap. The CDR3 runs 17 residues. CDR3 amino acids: CASSPGQPRRSNQPQHF. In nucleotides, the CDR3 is TGTGCCAGTAGTCCCGGGCAGCCTAGGCGTAGCAATCAGCCCCAGCATTTT.

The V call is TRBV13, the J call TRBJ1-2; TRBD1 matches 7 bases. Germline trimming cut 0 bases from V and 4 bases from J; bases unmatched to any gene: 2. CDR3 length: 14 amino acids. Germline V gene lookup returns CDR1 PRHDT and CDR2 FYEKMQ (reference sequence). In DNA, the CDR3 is TGTGCCAGCAGCTTAGGGGACAGGTTCTATGGCTACACCTTC. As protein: CASSLGDRFYGYTF.

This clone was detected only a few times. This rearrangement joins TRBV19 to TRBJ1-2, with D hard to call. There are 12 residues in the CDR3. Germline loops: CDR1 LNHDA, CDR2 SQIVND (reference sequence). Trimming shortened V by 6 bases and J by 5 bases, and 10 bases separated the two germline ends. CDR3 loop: CASSIPPYGYTF. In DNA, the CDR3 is TGTGCCAGTAGCATTCCCCCTTATGGCTACACCTTC.

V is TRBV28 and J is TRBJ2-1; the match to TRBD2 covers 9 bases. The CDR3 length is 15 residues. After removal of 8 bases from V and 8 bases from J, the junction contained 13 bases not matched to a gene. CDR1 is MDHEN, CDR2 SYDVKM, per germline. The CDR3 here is CASRRAGGPLDEQFF. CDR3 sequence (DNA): TGTGCCAGCCGGCGGGCGGGAGGGCCCCTCGATGAGCAGTTCTTC.

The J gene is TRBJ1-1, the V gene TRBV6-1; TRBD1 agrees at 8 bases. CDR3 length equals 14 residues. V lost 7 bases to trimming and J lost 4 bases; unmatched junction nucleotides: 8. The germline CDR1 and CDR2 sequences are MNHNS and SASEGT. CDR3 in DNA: TGTGCCAGCACTGTGGACAGGGTTGGCACTGAAGCTTTCTTT. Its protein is CASTVDRVGTEAFF.

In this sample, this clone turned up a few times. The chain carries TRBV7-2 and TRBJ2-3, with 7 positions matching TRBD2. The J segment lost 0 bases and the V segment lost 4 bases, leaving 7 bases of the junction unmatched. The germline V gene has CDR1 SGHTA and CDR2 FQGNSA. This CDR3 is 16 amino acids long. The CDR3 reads CASSSGLGYSTDTQYF. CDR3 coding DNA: TGTGCCAGCAGCTCCGGACTAGGTTATAGCACAGATACGCAGTATTTT.

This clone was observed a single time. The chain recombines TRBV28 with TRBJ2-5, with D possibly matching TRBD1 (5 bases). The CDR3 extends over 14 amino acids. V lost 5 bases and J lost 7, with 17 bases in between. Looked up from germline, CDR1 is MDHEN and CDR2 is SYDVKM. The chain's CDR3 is CASSPLGVMATQYF. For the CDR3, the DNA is TGTGCCAGCAGTCCTCTAGGGGTGATGGCGACCCAGTACTTC.

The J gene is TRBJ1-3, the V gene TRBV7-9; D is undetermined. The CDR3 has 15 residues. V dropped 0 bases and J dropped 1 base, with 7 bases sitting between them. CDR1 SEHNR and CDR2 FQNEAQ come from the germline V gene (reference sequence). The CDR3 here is CASSLAAASGNTIYF. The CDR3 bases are TGTGCCAGCAGCTTAGCGGCCGCATCTGGAAACACCATATATTTT.

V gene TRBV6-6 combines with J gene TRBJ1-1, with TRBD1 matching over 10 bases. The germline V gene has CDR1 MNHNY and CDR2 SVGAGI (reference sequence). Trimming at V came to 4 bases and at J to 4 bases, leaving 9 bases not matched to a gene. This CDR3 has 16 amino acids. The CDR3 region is CASSSRWDRGGTEAFF. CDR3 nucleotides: TGTGCCAGCAGTTCTCGATGGGACAGGGGCGGCACTGAAGCTTTCTTT.

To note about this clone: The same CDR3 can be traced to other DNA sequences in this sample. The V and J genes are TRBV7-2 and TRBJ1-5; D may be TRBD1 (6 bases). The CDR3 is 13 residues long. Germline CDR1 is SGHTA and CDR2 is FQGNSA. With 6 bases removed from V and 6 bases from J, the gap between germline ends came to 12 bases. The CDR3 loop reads CASSSRGGQPQHF. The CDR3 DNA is TGTGCCAGCAGTTCCCGAGGGGGTCAGCCCCAGCATTTT.

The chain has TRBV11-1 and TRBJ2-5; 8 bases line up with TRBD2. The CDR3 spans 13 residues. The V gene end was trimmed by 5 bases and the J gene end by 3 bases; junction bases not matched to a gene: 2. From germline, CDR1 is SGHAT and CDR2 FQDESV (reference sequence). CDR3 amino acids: CASSRLAKETQYF. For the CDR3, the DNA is TGTGCCAGCAGCCGACTAGCGAAAGAGACCCAGTACTTC.

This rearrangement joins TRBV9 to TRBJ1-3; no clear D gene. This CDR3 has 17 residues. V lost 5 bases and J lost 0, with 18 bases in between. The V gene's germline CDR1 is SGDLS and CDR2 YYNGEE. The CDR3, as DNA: TGTGCCAGCAGTTTTTCTCCAGTGGGGAGCTCTGGAAACACCATATATTTT. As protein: CASSFSPVGSSGNTIYF.

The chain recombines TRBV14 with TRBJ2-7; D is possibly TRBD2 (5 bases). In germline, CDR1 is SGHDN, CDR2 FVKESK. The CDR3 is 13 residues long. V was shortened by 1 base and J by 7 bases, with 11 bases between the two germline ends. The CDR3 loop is CASSQVPGREQYF. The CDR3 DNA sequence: TGTGCCAGCAGCCAAGTGCCGGGGAGAGAGCAGTACTTC. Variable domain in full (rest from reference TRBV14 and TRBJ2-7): EAGVTQFPSHSVIEKGQTVTLRCDPISGHDNLYWYRRVMGKEIKFLLHFVKESKQDESGMPNNRFLAERTGGTYSTLKVQPAELEDSGVYFCASSQVPGREQYFGPGTRLTVT.

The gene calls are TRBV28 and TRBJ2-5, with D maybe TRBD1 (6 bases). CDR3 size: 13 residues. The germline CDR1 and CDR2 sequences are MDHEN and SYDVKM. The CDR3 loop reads CAEADRGKETQYF. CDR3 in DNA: TGTGCTGAGGCGGACAGAGGAAAAGAGACCCAGTACTTC.

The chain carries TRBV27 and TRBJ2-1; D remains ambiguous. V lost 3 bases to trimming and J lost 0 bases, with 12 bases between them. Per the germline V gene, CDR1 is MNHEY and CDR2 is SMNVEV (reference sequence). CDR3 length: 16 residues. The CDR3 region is CASSFRAASSYNEQFF. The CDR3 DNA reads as TGTGCCAGCAGTTTCCGGGCAGCGAGCTCCTACAATGAGCAGTTCTTC.

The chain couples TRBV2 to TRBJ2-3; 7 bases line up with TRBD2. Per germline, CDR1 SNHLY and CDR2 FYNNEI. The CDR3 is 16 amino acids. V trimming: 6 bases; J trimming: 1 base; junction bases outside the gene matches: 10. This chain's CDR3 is CASRAGGRGGTDTQYF. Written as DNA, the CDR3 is TGTGCCAGCAGGGCCGGGGGGAGAGGGGGCACAGATACGCAGTATTTT.

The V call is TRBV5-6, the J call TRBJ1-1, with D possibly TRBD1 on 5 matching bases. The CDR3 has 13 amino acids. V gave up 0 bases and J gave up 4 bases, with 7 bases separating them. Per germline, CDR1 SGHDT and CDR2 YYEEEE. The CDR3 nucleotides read TGTGCCAGCAGCTTGGGAGGGGTCACTGAAGCTTTCTTT. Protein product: CASSLGGVTEAFF. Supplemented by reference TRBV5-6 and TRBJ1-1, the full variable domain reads DAGVTQSPTHLIKTRGQQVTLRCSPKSGHDTVSWYQQALGQGPQFIFQYYEEEERQRGNFPDRFSGHQFPNYSSELNVNALLLGDSALYLCASSLGGVTEAFFGQGTRLTVV.

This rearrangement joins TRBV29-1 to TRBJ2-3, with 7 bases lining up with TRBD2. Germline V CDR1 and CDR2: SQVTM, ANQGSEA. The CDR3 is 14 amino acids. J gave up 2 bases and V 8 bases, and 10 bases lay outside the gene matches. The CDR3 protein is CSLGSGAVTDTQYF. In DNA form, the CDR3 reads TGCAGCCTTGGGAGCGGGGCGGTCACAGATACGCAGTATTTT.

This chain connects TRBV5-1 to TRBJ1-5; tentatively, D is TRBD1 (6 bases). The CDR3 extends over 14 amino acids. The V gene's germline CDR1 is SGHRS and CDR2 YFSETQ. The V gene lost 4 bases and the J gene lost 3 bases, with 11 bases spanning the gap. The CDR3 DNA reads TGCGCCAGCAGCGGAGAGGGGGTCAATCAGCCCCAGCATTTT. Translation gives CASSGEGVNQPQHF. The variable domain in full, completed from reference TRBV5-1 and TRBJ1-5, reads KAGVTQTPRYLIKTRGQQVTLSCSPISGHRSVSWYQQTPGQGLQFLFEYFSETQRNKGNFPGRFSGRQFSNSRSEMNVSTLELGDSALYLCASSGEGVNQPQHFGDGTRLSIL.

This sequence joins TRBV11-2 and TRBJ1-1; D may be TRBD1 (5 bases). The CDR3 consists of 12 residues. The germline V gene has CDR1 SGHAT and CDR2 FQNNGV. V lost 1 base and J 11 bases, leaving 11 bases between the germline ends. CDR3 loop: CASSLAGPWAFF. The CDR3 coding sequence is TGTGCCAGCAGCTTAGCAGGGCCCTGGGCTTTCTTT.

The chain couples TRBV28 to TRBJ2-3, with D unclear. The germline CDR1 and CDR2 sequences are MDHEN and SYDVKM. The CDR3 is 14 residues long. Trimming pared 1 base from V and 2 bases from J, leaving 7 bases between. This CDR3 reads CASSLYENTDTQYF. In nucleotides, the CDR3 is TGTGCCAGCAGTTTATATGAGAACACAGATACGCAGTATTTT.